This TCR beta chain was profiled in a study of T cell responses to AZD1222 COVID-19 vaccine. TCRdb keeps only in-frame clones here, not all; method: immunoSEQ multiplex PCR. The sample holds 180,000 or so clones; 91% are singletons and the top ten take about 1.7%. Between the trimmed V and J ends, which lost 6 bases and 4 bases, there was a span of 21 bases. This CDR3 region has 17 residues. In germline, CDR1 is LNHDA, CDR2 SQIVND (reference sequence). This TCR was recovered from an adult who received the AZD1222 COVID-19 vaccine. The sample in question was peripheral blood, obtained 28 days after the second AZD1222 dose. V usage is TRBV19 and J usage is TRBJ1-4; perhaps TRBD1 as D (5 bases). CDR3 amino acids: CASSERAGSLVNEKLFF. The CDR3 bases are TGTGCCAGTAGCGAACGAGCAGGGTCTCTAGTTAATGAAAAACTGTTTTTT.